The subject of this entry is one TCR beta chain. The sample belongs to a study of blood T cell repertoires in COVID-19. The CDR3 loop spans 15 amino acids. In germline, CDR1 is LNHDA, CDR2 SQIVND (reference sequence). V shed 6 bases and J shed 6 bases, with 18 bases lying between them. The table came from immunoSEQ multiplex PCR; TCRdb's copy has only in-frame clones and leaves some out. Of over 200,000 clones in the sample, 75% to 90% were seen once. The receptor was isolated from a man between 25 and 39 years old who had recovered from COVID-19. The V call is TRBV19, the J call TRBJ2-1; tentative D call: TRBD1 (6 bases). The sequencing input was PBMCs or T cells enriched from blood (not recorded which). CDR3 DNA sequence: TGTGCCAGTAGCCTGGGGGCTTTACGTTCCAATGAGCAGTTCTTC. Protein product: CASSLGALRSNEQFF.